One sample yielded the 28 T cell receptor beta chains listed below, sequenced in a study of blood T cell repertoires in COVID-19. Libraries were prepared by immunoSEQ multiplex PCR; TCRdb keeps only in-frame clonotypes and omits some of them. This table has approximately 92,000 clones, 82% appearing once. The specimen was peripheral blood. The origin of the receptors is a man of 80 years or more with acute or convalescent COVID-19.

The gene calls are TRBV19 and TRBJ1-6; D unclear. V shed 5 bases and J shed 1 base, with 15 bases lying between them. The CDR3 length is 17 residues. Germline CDR1 LNHDA, CDR2 SQIVND (reference sequence). CDR3 amino acids: CASSRVFSRSYNSPLHF. The CDR3, as DNA: TGTGCCAGTAGTCGAGTATTCTCGAGATCCTATAATTCACCCCTCCACTTT.

The chain employs TRBV5-6 and TRBJ2-3, with TRBD1 matching 8 bases. J lost 1 base, V lost 3 bases, and 4 bases had no gene match. CDR1 SGHDT and CDR2 YYEEEE come from the germline V gene. This CDR3 comprises 15 residues. The CDR3 spells CASSWTQGGTDTQYF. The CDR3 coding sequence is TGTGCCAGCAGCTGGACACAGGGGGGCACAGATACGCAGTATTTT.

The chain is built from TRBV30 and TRBJ2-3, with TRBD2 identical over 7 bases. CDR1 is GTSNPN and CDR2 is SVGIG in the germline V gene (reference sequence). CDR3 length equals 16 residues. V lost 3 bases and J lost 6; bases outside the gene matches: 15. DNA for the CDR3: TGTGCCTGGAGGGGGAACCGACTAGCCCGGGGGGATACGCAGTATTTT. Its protein product is CAWRGNRLARGDTQYF.

To note about this clone: This same CDR3 is encoded by further DNA sequences in the sample. This chain links TRBV2 with TRBJ2-2; 7 bases fit TRBD1. From germline, CDR1 is SNHLY and CDR2 FYNNEI. The CDR3 has 15 amino acids. J lost 0 bases, V lost 6 bases, and 4 bases had no gene match. The CDR3 sequence: CASRRQGTNTGELFF. CDR3 nucleotide sequence: TGTGCCAGCAGGCGACAGGGCACGAACACCGGGGAGCTGTTTTTT. Full variable domain (remainder filled in from reference TRBV2 and TRBJ2-2): EPEVTQTPSHQVTQMGQEVILRCVPISNHLYFYWYRQILGQKVEFLVSFYNNEISEKSEIFDDQFSVERPDGSNFTLKIRSTKLEDSAMYFCASRRQGTNTGELFFGEGSRLTVL.

This clone was found once. The chain is built from TRBV28 and TRBJ2-5; weak D call: TRBD2 (6 bases). This CDR3 has 13 amino acids. Germline V gene sequence: CDR1 MDHEN, CDR2 SYDVKM. Deletions cut 3 bases from V and 1 base from J, with 6 bases between. The CDR3 nucleotides are TGTGCCAGCAGTTTTAGCGGCCAAGAGACCCAGTACTTC. Its translation is CASSFSGQETQYF.

The CDR3 DNA reads TGTGCCAGCAGTCAACCTATCCTAGCGGGTACTAGCACAGATACGCAGTATTTT. Its translation is CASSQPILAGTSTDTQYF. The V gene is TRBV11-2, the J gene TRBJ2-3; 8 bases line up with TRBD2. CDR1 and CDR2 (germline): SGHAT, FQNNGV. V lost 6 bases, J lost 0 bases, and 14 bases stayed unmatched. This CDR3 contains 18 residues.

The chain links TRBV9 to TRBJ2-2, with 12 nucleotides matching TRBD2. The junction had 7 bases not matched to a gene; V was cut back by 3 bases and J by 7 bases. CDR1 SGDLS and CDR2 YYNGEE come from the germline V gene. This CDR3 region has 16 residues. The DNA for the CDR3 is TGTGCCAGCAGCGGGATGACTAGCGGGAGAGGCGGGGAGCTGTTTTTT. This gives the protein CASSGMTSGRGGELFF.

This clone occurred once. V usage is TRBV30 and J usage is TRBJ1-1; D gene ambiguous. Germline assignment: CDR1 GTSNPN and CDR2 SVGIG (reference sequence). V lost 2 bases to trimming and J lost 4 bases, with 14 bases between them. This CDR3 comprises 14 residues. CDR3 residues: CAWSFGKGVTEAFF. The CDR3 coding sequence is TGTGCCTGGAGTTTCGGGAAGGGAGTCACTGAAGCTTTCTTT. Together with reference TRBV30 and TRBJ1-1, the CDR3 gives the full variable domain: SQTIHQWPATLVQPVGSPLSLECTVEGTSNPNLYWYRQAAGRGLQLLFYSVGIGQISSEVPQNLSASRPQDRQFILSSKKLLLSDSGFYLCAWSFGKGVTEAFFGQGTRLTVV.

The chain links TRBV6-5 to TRBJ1-5; the D is unclear. Germline-derived CDR1 and CDR2 are MNHEY and SVGAGI. This CDR3 region has 13 residues. The V gene lost 4 bases and the J gene lost 4 bases, with 8 bases spanning the gap. The CDR3 bases are TGTGCCAGCAGTTCCCTACCTAATCAGCCCCAGCATTTT. As protein: CASSSLPNQPQHF.

The chain uses TRBV7-2 and TRBJ1-1; 8 bases align to TRBD1. This CDR3 contains 15 residues. The germline CDR1 and CDR2 sequences are SGHTA and FQGNSA. V was pared by 1 base and J by 6 bases, with 7 bases of the junction left unmatched. The CDR3 loop reads CASSLGAGGFAEAFF. CDR3 bases: TGTGCCAGCAGCTTAGGGGCAGGGGGCTTCGCTGAAGCTTTCTTT.

The chain recombines TRBV5-3 with TRBJ2-7, with 10 nucleotides matching TRBD1. TRBV5-3 is given ORF status, its function remaining uncertain. V was pared by 4 bases and J by 5 bases, with 9 bases of the junction left unmatched. CDR3 length: 15 residues. The CDR3 DNA reads TGTGCCAGAAGCACCGCCGGGACAGGGGAAAACGAGCAGTACTTC. This encodes CARSTAGTGENEQYF.

The chain links TRBV10-3 to TRBJ1-3; 11 bases align to TRBD1. The germline V gene encodes CDR1 ENHRY and CDR2 SYGVKD. V trimming: 4 bases; J trimming: 0 bases; junction bases outside the gene matches: 8. The CDR3 loop spans 18 amino acids. Here the CDR3 DNA reads TGTGCCATCAGTGCGGGGACAGGGGGATCCATCTCTGGAAACACCATATATTTT. Translated, it gives CAISAGTGGSISGNTIYF.

J is TRBJ2-5 and V is TRBV20-1; D gene ambiguous. The CDR3 loop spans 11 amino acids. Trimming left V 4 bases short and J 7 bases short, with 10 bases between. Germline CDR1 and CDR2: DFQATT and SNEGSKA (reference sequence). This CDR3 is CSANGFGTQYF. Written as DNA, the CDR3 is TGCAGTGCTAACGGGTTCGGGACCCAGTACTTC.

The CDR3 loop is CASSGTSGRNHEQYF. For the CDR3, the DNA is TGTGCCAGCAGCGGGACTAGCGGGAGGAACCACGAGCAGTACTTC. V gene TRBV7-9 combines with J gene TRBJ2-7; 15 positions match TRBD2. CDR1 is SEHNR, CDR2 FQNEAQ, per germline (reference sequence). The length of the CDR3 is 15 residues. After removal of 5 bases from V and 5 bases from J, the junction contained 4 bases not matched to a gene.

The V and J genes are TRBV27 and TRBJ1-4, with 9 positions matching TRBD1. The CDR3 totals 14 residues. The V segment lost 5 bases and the J segment 5 bases; nucleotides outside the gene matches: 3. Germline values: CDR1 MNHEY, CDR2 SMNVEV (reference sequence). The CDR3: CASSGTGLNEKLFF. The DNA of the CDR3 is TGTGCCAGCAGTGGGACAGGGCTCAATGAAAAACTGTTTTTT.

This clone turned up a few times. V is TRBV18 and J is TRBJ1-5; the D is unclear. This CDR3 region has 14 residues. With 3 bases removed from V and 5 bases from J, the gap between germline ends came to 11 bases. From germline, CDR1 is KGHSH and CDR2 LQKENI. CDR3 region: CASSPPGSYQPQHF. The DNA for the CDR3 is TGTGCCAGCTCACCCCCCGGGTCGTATCAGCCCCAGCATTTT.

The V gene is TRBV7-8, the J gene TRBJ1-1; TRBD1 matches at 10 bases. The CDR3 is 17 amino acids. With 3 bases clipped from V and 1 base from J, the junction kept 8 bases outside the gene matches. Germline CDR1 and CDR2: SGHVS and FQNEAQ. The CDR3 bases are TGTGCCAGCAGCTTGGGGTCGGGACAGGGGCCGAACACTGAAGCTTTCTTT. Translated: CASSLGSGQGPNTEAFF.

The rearrangement uses TRBV5-1 and TRBJ1-2; 7 nucleotides agree with TRBD1. CDR3 size: 12 residues. J lost 8 bases, V lost 3 bases, and 4 bases had no gene match. Germline V CDR1 and CDR2: SGHRS, YFSETQ. CDR3 region: CASSSTGWGYTF. The CDR3 bases are TGCGCCAGCAGCTCGACAGGGTGGGGCTACACCTTC.

The rearrangement uses TRBV19 and TRBJ2-3, with a weak D call TRBD1 (5 bases). V was cut by 7 bases and J by 3 bases, with 11 bases left in between. This CDR3 has 13 amino acids. Germline values: CDR1 LNHDA, CDR2 SQIVND (reference sequence). CDR3 sequence: CASKGYITDTQYF. CDR3 in DNA: TGTGCCAGTAAGGGGTATATAACAGATACGCAGTATTTT.

Written as DNA, the CDR3 is TGTGCCAGCAGTTACAAAGGGGGCAGGAACACTGAAGCTTTCTTT. Its protein product is CASSYKGGRNTEAFF. The chain is built from TRBV6-5 and TRBJ1-1; 7 nucleotides match TRBD1. The ends lost 2 bases at V and 1 base at J; junction bases unmatched: 4. This CDR3 has 15 amino acids. CDR1 MNHEY and CDR2 SVGAGI come from the germline V gene.

The chain couples TRBV4-1 to TRBJ2-3, with D hard to call. The CDR3 spans 11 residues. Trimming took 2 bases from V and 9 from J, leaving 6 bases between them. Germline assignment: CDR1 MGHRA and CDR2 YSYEKL. CDR3 region: CASSQRVTQYF. The CDR3 coding sequence is TGCGCCAGCAGCCAAAGAGTCACGCAGTATTTT.

The V call is TRBV28, the J call TRBJ2-3; TRBD2 matches 8 bases. The CDR3 runs 16 residues. Trimming removed 6 bases from V and 0 bases from J; junction bases left unmatched: 8. Germline V gene sequence: CDR1 MDHEN, CDR2 SYDVKM. The CDR3 DNA is TGTGCCAGCAGATCCCTTGGGACTAGGAGCACAGATACGCAGTATTTT. Its protein is CASRSLGTRSTDTQYF. The full variable domain, with the rest looked up from reference TRBV28 and TRBJ2-3, is DVKVTQSSRYLVKRTGEKVFLECVQDMDHENMFWYRQDPGLGLRLIYFSYDVKMKEKGDIPEGYSVSREKKERFSLILESASTNQTSMYLCASRSLGTRSTDTQYFGPGTRLTVL.

The gene calls are TRBV3-1 (or the pseudogene TRBV3-2) and TRBJ1-5, with D tentatively TRBD1 (5 bases). CDR1 LGHDT and CDR2 YNNKEL come from the germline V gene (reference sequence). V dropped 3 bases and J dropped 2 bases, with 11 bases sitting between them. CDR3 length: 15 amino acids. CDR3 amino acids: CASSQGPWGNQPQHF. The CDR3 region has the DNA TGTGCCAGCAGCCAGGGGCCCTGGGGCAATCAGCCCCAGCATTTT.

V gene TRBV19 combines with J gene TRBJ1-2, with 7 bases identical to TRBD1. Germline V gives CDR1 LNHDA, CDR2 SQIVND (reference sequence). The J segment lost 7 bases and the V segment lost 2 bases, leaving 10 bases of the junction unmatched. The CDR3 spans 15 residues. The CDR3 here is CASSILGQLFGGYTF. The CDR3 DNA reads as TGTGCCAGTAGTATACTGGGACAGCTCTTCGGTGGCTACACCTTC.

V is TRBV7-6 and J is TRBJ2-5, with 8 bases fitting TRBD2. The CDR3 covers 16 residues. V gave up 1 base and J gave up 5 bases; unmatched junction bases: 9. Germline CDR1 reads SGHVS; CDR2 reads FNYEAQ. CDR3 sequence reads: CASSLVRVGGAETQYF. The CDR3 region has the DNA TGTGCCAGCAGCTTAGTTCGGGTCGGGGGGGCCGAGACCCAGTACTTC.

The chain employs TRBV5-1 and TRBJ2-1; possibly TRBD2 for D (6 bases). The germline V gene has CDR1 SGHRS and CDR2 YFSETQ. The CDR3 contains 15 residues. Trimming pared 4 bases from V and 3 bases from J, leaving 14 bases between. The CDR3 nucleotides read TGCGCCAGCAGCCCCACTCCGGAGGGCTACAATGAGCAGTTCTTC. This sequence encodes CASSPTPEGYNEQFF.

This rearrangement joins TRBV11-2 to TRBJ2-5; 7 bases line up with TRBD2. Unmatched junction bases numbered 7, after V lost 1 base and J lost 5 bases. Germline V lookup: CDR1 SGHAT, CDR2 FQNNGV. The CDR3 is 15 residues long. The chain's CDR3 is CASSLGLVGGETQYF. CDR3 DNA sequence: TGTGCCAGCAGCTTAGGGCTTGTGGGGGGGGAGACCCAGTACTTC. Based on the CDR3 plus reference TRBV11-2 and TRBJ2-5, the full variable domain is EAGVAQSPRYKIIEKRQSVAFWCNPISGHATLYWYQQILGQGPKLLIQFQNNGVVDDSQLPKDRFSAERLKGVDSTLKIQPAKLEDSAVYLCASSLGLVGGETQYFGPGTRLLVL.

J is TRBJ2-3 and V is TRBV12-5, with a tentative D call TRBD2 (6 bases). V lost 4 bases to trimming and J lost 3 bases, with 17 bases between them. Looked up from germline, CDR1 is LGHNT and CDR2 is FRNRAP. The CDR3 length is 16 residues. The chain's CDR3 is CASGWGDSQGTDTQYF. As DNA, the CDR3 is TGTGCTAGTGGTTGGGGGGACTCGCAAGGGACAGATACGCAGTATTTT.